This T cell receptor beta chain was identified during a study of post-analysis software for immune sequencing data. Included in the TCR beta cDNA libraries were unique molecular identifiers. T cells numbering about 0.85 to 10 million yielded cDNA molecules that totaled about 500,000. TCRdb reanalysed the PCR reads using MiXCR and keeps one entry per CDR3 protein. The data contain about 680,000 distinct CDR3 sequences, approximately 60% of them singletons. There are 15 residues in the CDR3. CDR1 and CDR2 (germline): SGHDT, YYEEEE. V lost 5 bases and J lost 4; bases outside the gene matches: 7. This clonotype occurred a few times. Its matching antigen is unknown. Whole-study findings and limits: Among several TRBV segments more frequent in patients than controls were TRBV5-6, TRBV5-1 and TRBV20-1. Among multiple sclerosis patients, normalized Chao1 diversity was significantly below that of controls. Samples from one preparation batch, clustered by F measure, grouped strongly together.

The TCR originated in a girl aged 2-10 years with multiple sclerosis. The sequencing sample was made of blood. V is TRBV5-6 and J is TRBJ2-2; TRBD2 agrees at 8 bases. The CDR3 sequence: CASRNSGTLTGELFF. DNA of the CDR3: TGTGCCAGCAGGAATAGCGGGACCCTCACCGGGGAGCTGTTTTTT.